This T cell receptor beta chain derives from a study of shared clonotypes between healthy human individuals. Study-level findings and limits: Naive CD4 clonotype sharing across several donors was about 5%. For sorted subsets, rarefaction showed incomplete sequencing despite large depth.

Comments on this clone: Its antigen is not known.

Repertoires were generated with immunoSEQ multiplex PCR, while TCRdb's copy carries only in-frame clones and drops some. The sample lists some 2.3 million clones; 90% to 95% were seen once. The TCR comes from a man between 18 and 35 years old in good health. Some clones in this sample may be carry-over from other donors' samples. The sample consisted of naive CD4+ T cells from PBMCs. As for subset: CD45RA+ positively selected.

The CDR3 region is CASSTSGRAGEQYF. The CDR3 coding sequence is TGTGCCAGCAGCACCAGCGGGAGGGCGGGGGAGCAGTACTTC. The chain links TRBV5-5 to TRBJ2-7, with 10 bases lining up with TRBD2. The ends lost 4 bases at V and 7 bases at J; junction bases unmatched: 8. CDR1 is SGHKS and CDR2 is YYEKEE in the germline V gene (reference sequence). The CDR3 is made up of 14 amino acids.